The text below deals with one T cell receptor beta chain. In germline, CDR1 is MNHEY, CDR2 SVGEGT. The CDR3 is made up of 13 amino acids. V lost 0 bases and J 8 bases, leaving 10 bases between the germline ends. The sample originates from a study of esophageal squamous cell carcinoma under preoperative chemotherapy. For the study at large: Both tumor-infiltrating lymphocytes and peripheral blood T cells were profiled.

MiXCR, run by TCRdb on the PCR reads, gives a single entry per CDR3 protein. The sample yields 34,000 or so distinct CDR3 sequences, less than 65% seen once. Indicated time point: after preoperative PTX-NDP chemotherapy. The origin of this receptor is a human donor with esophageal squamous cell carcinoma. The donor label of this sample is uncertain. The V gene is TRBV6-2 or TRBV6-3, the J gene TRBJ1-1; D is undetermined. The material was obtained from a patient given preoperative chemotherapy. This CDR3 reads CASSYSWALEAFF. CDR3 DNA: TGTGCCAGCAGTTACTCGTGGGCCCTGGAAGCTTTCTTT.